This T cell receptor (beta chain) was found in a study of CD8+CD57+ T cells in acquired aplastic anemia. Study information: CD4+ and CD8+ cells, once sorted, gave DNA averaging roughly 3.4 ug.

Template material for TCR beta VDJ and CDR3 profiling consisted of genomic DNA. TCRdb itself ran the reads through MiXCR, one entry per CDR3 protein. The sample has about 150,000 distinct CDR3 sequences, less than 60% seen once. This clonotype was detected once. Its target is not known. A junction boundary mismatches the germline segment, possibly from a read error. This CDR3 comprises 13 residues. Notes on the study in general: Approximately 28 CD8+ CDR3 sequences were shared between patients and controls.

CD8+CD57+ cell expansion, shown by flow cytometry, had occurred in the patients selected for sequencing. Sequences were obtained from sorted CD4+, CD8+, or CD8+CD57+ T cells (not recorded which) from PBMCs. V usage is TRBV12-3 or TRBV12-4 and J usage is TRBJ2-1; D possibly uses TRBD1 or TRBD2 (7 bases each). This clonotype originated in a human donor with aplastic anemia. This CDR3 reads CASSLGGGFEQLF. In nucleotides, the CDR3 is TGTGCCAGCAGTTTGGGAGGGGGCTTTGAGCAGCTCTTC.